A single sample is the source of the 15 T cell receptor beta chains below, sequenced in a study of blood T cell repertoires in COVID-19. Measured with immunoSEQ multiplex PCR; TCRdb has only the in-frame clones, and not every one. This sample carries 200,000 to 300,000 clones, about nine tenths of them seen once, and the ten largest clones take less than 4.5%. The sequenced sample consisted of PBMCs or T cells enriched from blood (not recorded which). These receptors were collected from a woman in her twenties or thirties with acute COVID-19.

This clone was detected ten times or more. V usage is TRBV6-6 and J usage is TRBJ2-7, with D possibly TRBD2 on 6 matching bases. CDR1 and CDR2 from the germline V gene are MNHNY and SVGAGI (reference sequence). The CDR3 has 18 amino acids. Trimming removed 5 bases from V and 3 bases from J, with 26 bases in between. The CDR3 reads CASSPGIRDPRGGYEQYF. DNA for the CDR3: TGTGCCAGCAGTCCCGGAATCCGGGACCCCCGGGGAGGCTACGAGCAGTACTTC.

CDR3 sequence: CASSLSQRQDILFF. The CDR3 nucleotides are TGTGCCAGCAGCTTATCCCAGAGACAAGATATCCTGTTTTTT. The genes are TRBV7-9 and TRBJ2-2; D is unclear. CDR1 is SEHNR and CDR2 is FQNEAQ in the germline V gene (reference sequence). Trimming cost V 2 bases and J 14 bases, with 18 bases left between them. The CDR3 runs 14 residues.

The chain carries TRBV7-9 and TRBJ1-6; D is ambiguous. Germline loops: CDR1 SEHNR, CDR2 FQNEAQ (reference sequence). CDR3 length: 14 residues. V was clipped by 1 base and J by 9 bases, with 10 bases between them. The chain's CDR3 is CASSLVGTGSPLHF. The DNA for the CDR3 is TGTGCCAGCAGCTTAGTTGGCACGGGTTCACCCCTCCACTTT.

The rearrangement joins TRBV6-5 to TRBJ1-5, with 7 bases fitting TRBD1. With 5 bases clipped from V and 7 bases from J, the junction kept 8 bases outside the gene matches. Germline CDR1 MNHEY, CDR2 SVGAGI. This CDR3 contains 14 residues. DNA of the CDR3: TGTGCCAGCAGTACGCGACAGGGTGGGCAGCCCCAGCATTTT. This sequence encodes CASSTRQGGQPQHF.

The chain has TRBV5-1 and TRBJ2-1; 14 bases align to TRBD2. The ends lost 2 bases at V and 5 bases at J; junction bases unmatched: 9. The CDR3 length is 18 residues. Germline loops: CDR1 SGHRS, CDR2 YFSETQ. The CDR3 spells CASSLAGTSGGRHNEQFF. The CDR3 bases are TGCGCCAGCAGCTTAGCTGGGACTAGCGGGGGCCGGCACAATGAGCAGTTCTTC. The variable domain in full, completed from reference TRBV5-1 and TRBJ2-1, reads KAGVTQTPRYLIKTRGQQVTLSCSPISGHRSVSWYQQTPGQGLQFLFEYFSETQRNKGNFPGRFSGRQFSNSRSEMNVSTLELGDSALYLCASSLAGTSGGRHNEQFFGPGTRLTVL.

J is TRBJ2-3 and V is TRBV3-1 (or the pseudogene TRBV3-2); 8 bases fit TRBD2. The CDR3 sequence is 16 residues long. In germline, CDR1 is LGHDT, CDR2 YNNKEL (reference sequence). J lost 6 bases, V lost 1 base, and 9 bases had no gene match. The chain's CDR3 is CASSQASRGGWDTQYF. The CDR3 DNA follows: TGTGCCAGCAGCCAAGCAAGTCGGGGGGGCTGGGATACGCAGTATTTT.

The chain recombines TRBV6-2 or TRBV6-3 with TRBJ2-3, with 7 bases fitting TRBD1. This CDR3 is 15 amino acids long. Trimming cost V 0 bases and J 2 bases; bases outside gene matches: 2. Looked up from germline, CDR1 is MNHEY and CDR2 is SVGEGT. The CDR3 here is CASSYSGTATDTQYF. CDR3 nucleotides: TGTGCCAGCAGTTACTCGGGGACAGCCACAGATACGCAGTATTTT.

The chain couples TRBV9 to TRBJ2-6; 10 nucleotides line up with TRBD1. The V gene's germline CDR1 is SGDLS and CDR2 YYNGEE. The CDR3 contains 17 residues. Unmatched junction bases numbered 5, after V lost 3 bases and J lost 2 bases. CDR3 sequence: CASSATGTGAGANVLTF. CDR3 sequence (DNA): TGTGCCAGCAGCGCGACCGGGACAGGGGCTGGGGCCAACGTCCTGACTTTC.

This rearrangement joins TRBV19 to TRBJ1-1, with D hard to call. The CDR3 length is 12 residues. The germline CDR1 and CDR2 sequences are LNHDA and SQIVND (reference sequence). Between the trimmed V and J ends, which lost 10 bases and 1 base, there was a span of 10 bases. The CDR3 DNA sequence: TGTGCCACCCGAGGTGAGAACACTGAAGCTTTCTTT. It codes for CATRGENTEAFF.

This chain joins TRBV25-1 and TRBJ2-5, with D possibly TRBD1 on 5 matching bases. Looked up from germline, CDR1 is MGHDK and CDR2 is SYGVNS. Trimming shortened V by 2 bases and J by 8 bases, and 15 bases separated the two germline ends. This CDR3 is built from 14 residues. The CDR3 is CASSERGTTGTQYF. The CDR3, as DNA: TGTGCCAGCAGTGAAAGGGGAACGACCGGAACCCAGTACTTC. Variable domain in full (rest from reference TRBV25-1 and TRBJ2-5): EADIYQTPRYLVIGTGKKITLECSQTMGHDKMYWYQQDPGMELHLIHYSYGVNSTEKGDLSSESTVSRIRTEHFPLTLESARPSHTSQYLCASSERGTTGTQYFGPGTRLLVL.

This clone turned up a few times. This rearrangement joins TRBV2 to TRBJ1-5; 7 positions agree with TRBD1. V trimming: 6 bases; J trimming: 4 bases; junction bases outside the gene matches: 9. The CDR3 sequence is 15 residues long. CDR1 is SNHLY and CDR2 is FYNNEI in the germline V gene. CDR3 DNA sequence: TGTGCCAGCAGCCAAGGTGGGACAGTAAATCAGCCCCAGCATTTT. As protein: CASSQGGTVNQPQHF. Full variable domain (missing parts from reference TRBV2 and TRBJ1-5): EPEVTQTPSHQVTQMGQEVILRCVPISNHLYFYWYRQILGQKVEFLVSFYNNEISEKSEIFDDQFSVERPDGSNFTLKIRSTKLEDSAMYFCASSQGGTVNQPQHFGDGTRLSIL.

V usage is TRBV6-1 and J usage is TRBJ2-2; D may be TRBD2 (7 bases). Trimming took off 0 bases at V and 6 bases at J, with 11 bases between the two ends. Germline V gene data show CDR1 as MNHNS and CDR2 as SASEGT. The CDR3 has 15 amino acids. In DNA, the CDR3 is TGTGCCAGCAGTGAAGCTGTAGGGGGGGCCGGGGAGCTGTTTTTT. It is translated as CASSEAVGGAGELFF.

The CDR3 protein is CASSLGGLDYGYTF. In DNA, the CDR3 is TGTGCCAGCAGCTTAGGAGGTTTGGACTATGGCTACACCTTC. The V call is TRBV7-2, the J call TRBJ1-2; D unresolved. The CDR3 is 14 amino acids. V dropped 1 base and J dropped 3 bases, with 9 bases sitting between them. Germline V gene lookup returns CDR1 SGHTA and CDR2 FQGNSA.

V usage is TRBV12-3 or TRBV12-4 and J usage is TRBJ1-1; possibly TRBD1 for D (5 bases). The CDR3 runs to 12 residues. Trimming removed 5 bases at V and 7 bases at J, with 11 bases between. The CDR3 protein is CASSRSTVEAFF. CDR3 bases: TGTGCCAGCAGTAGGTCGACAGTTGAAGCTTTCTTT.

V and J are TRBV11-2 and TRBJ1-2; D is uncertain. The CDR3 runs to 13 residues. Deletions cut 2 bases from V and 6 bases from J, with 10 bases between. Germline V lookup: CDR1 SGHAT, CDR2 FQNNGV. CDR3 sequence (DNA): TGTGCCAGCAGCTTATGGCCCTTCGATGGCTACACCTTC. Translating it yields CASSLWPFDGYTF.